Following are 6 T cell receptor beta chains from one sample sequenced in a study of patients and donors after allogeneic stem cell transplantation. TCRdb redid the calling of the RT-PCR reads with MiXCR, one entry per CDR3 protein. The table lists about 960,000 distinct CDR3 sequences, under 20% of them singletons. Sequenced: blood, either unsorted or a sorted T cell fraction (not recorded which). The receptors stem from a human donor who was either an allogeneic HSCT recipient or a stem cell or donor lymphocyte infusion donor (not recorded which). It is not recorded whose cells these are; they may come from a transplant donor.

A few counts support this clonotype. V usage is TRBV12-3 or TRBV12-4 and J usage is TRBJ2-3; D tentatively reads TRBD1 or TRBD2 (5 bases each). The V and J ends lost 7 bases and 0 bases respectively, with 14 bases between them. The CDR3 contains 15 residues. The CDR3 spells CASNRDGSSTDTQYF. The CDR3 DNA sequence: TGTGCCAGCAACCGGGACGGATCAAGCACAGATACGCAGTATTTT.

This clonotype was seen a few times. V and J are TRBV20-1 and TRBJ1-1; D gene unclear. V was pared by 0 bases and J by 2 bases, with 13 bases between. From germline, CDR1 is DFQATT and CDR2 SNEGSKA (reference sequence). The CDR3 sequence is 15 residues long. CDR3 in DNA: TGCAGTGCTAGAGAAATACGGGGAGATAACACTGAAGCTTTCTTT. Protein product: CSAREIRGDNTEAFF.

The chain combines TRBV5-4 with TRBJ2-5; 8 bases line up with TRBD1. This CDR3 has 15 amino acids. Germline CDR1 is SGHNT and CDR2 is YYREEE (reference sequence). V trimming: 4 bases; J trimming: 4 bases; junction bases outside the gene matches: 9. In DNA form, the CDR3 reads TGTGCCAGCAGCCTTGGACAGGGTTTGATAGAGACCCAGTACTTC. This gives the protein CASSLGQGLIETQYF.

This clonotype was observed at least ten times. The J gene is TRBJ1-1, the V gene TRBV6-5, with unresolved D. This CDR3 has 15 amino acids. Between the trimmed V and J ends, which lost 2 bases and 5 bases, there was a span of 15 bases. Germline V gene data show CDR1 as MNHEY and CDR2 as SVGAGI. CDR3 nucleotides: TGTGCCAGCAGTTACGTTGGCCTGTGGGAGACTGAAGCTTTCTTT. It yields the protein CASSYVGLWETEAFF.

The V and J genes are TRBV12-3 or TRBV12-4 and TRBJ2-3, with D tentatively TRBD2 (6 bases). V was pared by 7 bases and J by 6 bases, with 17 bases between. The CDR3 covers 14 residues. CDR3 residues: CASTFPGGSDTQYF. CDR3 nucleotides: TGTGCCAGCACCTTCCCCGGGGGTAGTGATACGCAGTATTTT.

This clonotype was detected a few times. The chain combines TRBV9 with TRBJ2-1; TRBD1 is a possible D gene (6 bases). CDR1 is SGDLS and CDR2 is YYNGEE in the germline V gene. The CDR3 runs 14 residues. V lost 4 bases and J 1 base, leaving 9 bases between the germline ends. The CDR3 DNA reads TGTGCCAGCAGCCAGCAGGGGTCCTACAATGAGCAGTTCTTC. Translation gives CASSQQGSYNEQFF.